The entry below describes one T cell receptor (beta chain). The entry originates in a study of T cells after somatic rescue of genetic block. Generated by immunoSEQ multiplex PCR, the TCRdb table keeps only in-frame clones and is missing some. Of approximately 110,000 clones listed, about 93% are singletons. Looked up from germline, CDR1 is SGHTS and CDR2 is YDEGEE. The CDR3 runs to 13 residues. The V end was cut by 5 bases, the J end by 6 bases, with 11 bases between. The sequencing input was peripheral blood mononuclear cells (PBMCs). The origin of this receptor is a young woman. This chain uses TRBV5-8 with TRBJ2-2, with D perhaps matching TRBD2 (7 bases). Here the CDR3 reads CASRKGGAGELFF. Here the CDR3 DNA reads TGTGCCAGCAGAAAAGGGGGGGCCGGGGAGCTGTTTTTT.